This T cell receptor (beta chain) comes out of a study of cytomegalovirus exposure and HLA in healthy donors. Study-level information: Counted in an early data release were roughly 81 million unique TCRs from HLA-typed donors.

This clone was detected once. The PCR made use of 60 Vbeta and 13 Jbeta primers. Here immunoSEQ multiplex PCR was the method, and the copy in TCRdb shows in-frame clones only, minus some. This table holds around 140,000 clones, approximately 80% found once. Unmatched junction bases numbered 8, after V lost 1 base and J lost 4 bases. The CDR3 spans 16 residues. CDR1 and CDR2 from the germline V gene are LNHDA and SQIVND (reference sequence). This chain uses TRBV19 with TRBJ2-7; TRBD1 matches 9 bases. The sequence came from a middle-aged man in good health and CMV-seronegative. Material for sequencing was PBMCs. Here the CDR3 reads CASSIAPTGGRYEQYF. As DNA, the CDR3 is TGTGCCAGTAGTATAGCTCCAACAGGGGGCAGGTACGAGCAGTACTTC. The entire variable domain, with the rest obtained from reference TRBV19 and TRBJ2-7, is as follows: DGGITQSPKYLFRKEGQNVTLSCEQNLNHDAMYWYRQDPGQGLRLIYYSQIVNDFQKGDIAEGYSVSREKKESFPLTVTSAQKNPTAFYLCASSIAPTGGRYEQYFGPGTRLTVT.